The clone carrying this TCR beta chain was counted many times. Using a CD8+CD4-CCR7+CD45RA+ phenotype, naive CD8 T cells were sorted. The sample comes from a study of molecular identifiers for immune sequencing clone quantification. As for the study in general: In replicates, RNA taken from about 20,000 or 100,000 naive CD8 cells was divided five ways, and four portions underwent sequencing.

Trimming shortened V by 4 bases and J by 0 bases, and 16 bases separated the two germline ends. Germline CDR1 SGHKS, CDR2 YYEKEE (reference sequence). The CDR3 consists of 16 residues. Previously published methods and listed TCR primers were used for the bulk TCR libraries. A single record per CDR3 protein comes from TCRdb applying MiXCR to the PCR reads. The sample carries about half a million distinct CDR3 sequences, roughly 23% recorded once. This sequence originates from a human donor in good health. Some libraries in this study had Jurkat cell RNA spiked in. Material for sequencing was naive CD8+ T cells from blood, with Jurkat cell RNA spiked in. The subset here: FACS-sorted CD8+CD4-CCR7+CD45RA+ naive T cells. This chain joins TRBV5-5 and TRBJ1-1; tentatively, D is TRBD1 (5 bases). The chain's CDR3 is CASSAPHGDLNTEAFF. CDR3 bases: TGTGCCAGCAGCGCTCCTCACGGGGACCTGAACACTGAAGCTTTCTTT.